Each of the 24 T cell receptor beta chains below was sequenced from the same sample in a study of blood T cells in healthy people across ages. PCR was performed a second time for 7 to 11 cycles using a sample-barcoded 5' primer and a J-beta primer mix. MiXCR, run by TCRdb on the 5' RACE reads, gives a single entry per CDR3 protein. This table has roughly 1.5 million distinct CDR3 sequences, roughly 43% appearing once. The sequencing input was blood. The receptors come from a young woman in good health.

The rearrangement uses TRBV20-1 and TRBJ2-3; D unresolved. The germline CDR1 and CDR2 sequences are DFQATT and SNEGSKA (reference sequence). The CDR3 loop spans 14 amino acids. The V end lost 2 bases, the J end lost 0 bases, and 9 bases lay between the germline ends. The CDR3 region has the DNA TGCAGTGCTAGAAGAGCCTCTAGCACAGATACGCAGTATTTT. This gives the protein CSARRASSTDTQYF.

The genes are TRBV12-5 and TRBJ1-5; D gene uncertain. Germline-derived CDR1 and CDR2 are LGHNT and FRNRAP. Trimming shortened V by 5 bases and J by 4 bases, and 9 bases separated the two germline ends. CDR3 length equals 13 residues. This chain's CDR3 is CASGIGLNQPQHF. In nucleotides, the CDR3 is TGTGCTAGTGGTATAGGGTTGAATCAGCCCCAGCATTTT. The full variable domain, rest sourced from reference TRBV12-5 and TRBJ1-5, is DARVTQTPRHKVTEMGQEVTMRCQPILGHNTVFWYRQTMMQGLELLAYFRNRAPLDDSGMPKDRFSAEMPDATLATLKIQPSEPRDSAVYFCASGIGLNQPQHFGDGTRLSIL.

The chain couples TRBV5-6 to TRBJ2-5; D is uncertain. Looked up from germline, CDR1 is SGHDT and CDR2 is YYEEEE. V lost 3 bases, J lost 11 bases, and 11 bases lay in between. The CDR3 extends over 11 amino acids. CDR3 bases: TGTGCCAGCAGCTCCTTCCATGAGCAGTACTTC. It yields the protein CASSSFHEQYF. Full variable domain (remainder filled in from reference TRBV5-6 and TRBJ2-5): DAGVTQSPTHLIKTRGQQVTLRCSPKSGHDTVSWYQQALGQGPQFIFQYYEEEERQRGNFPDRFSGHQFPNYSSELNVNALLLGDSALYLCASSSFHEQYFGPGTRLLVL.

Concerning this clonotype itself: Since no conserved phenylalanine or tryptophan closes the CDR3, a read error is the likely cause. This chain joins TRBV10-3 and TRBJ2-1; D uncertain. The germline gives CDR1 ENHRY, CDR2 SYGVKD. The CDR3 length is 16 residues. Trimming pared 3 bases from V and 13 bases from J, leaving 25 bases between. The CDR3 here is CAISDRLPRLVGHQFV. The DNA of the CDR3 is TGTGCCATCAGTGATAGGCTCCCTAGACTCGTCGGTCACCAGTTCGTC.

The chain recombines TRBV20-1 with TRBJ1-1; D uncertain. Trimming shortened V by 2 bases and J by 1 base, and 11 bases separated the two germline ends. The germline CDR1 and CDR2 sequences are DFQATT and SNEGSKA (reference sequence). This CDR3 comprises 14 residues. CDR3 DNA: TGCAGTGCTAGATCTCCGACAACGAACACTGAAGCTTTCTTT. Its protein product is CSARSPTTNTEAFF.

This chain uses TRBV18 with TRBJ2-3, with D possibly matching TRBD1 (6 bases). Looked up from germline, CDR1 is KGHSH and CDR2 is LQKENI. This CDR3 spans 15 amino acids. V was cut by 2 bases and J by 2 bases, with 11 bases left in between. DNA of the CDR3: TGTGCCAGCTCACCAGTGCAGGGGACCACAGATACGCAGTATTTT. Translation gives CASSPVQGTTDTQYF.

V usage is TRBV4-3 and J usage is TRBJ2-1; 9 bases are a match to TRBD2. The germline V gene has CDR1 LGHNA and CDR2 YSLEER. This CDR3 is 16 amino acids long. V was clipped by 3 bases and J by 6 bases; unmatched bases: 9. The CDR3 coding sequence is TGCGCCAGCAGCCAGAGACTAGCGGCCGACGGCAATGAGCAGTTCTTC. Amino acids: CASSQRLAADGNEQFF.

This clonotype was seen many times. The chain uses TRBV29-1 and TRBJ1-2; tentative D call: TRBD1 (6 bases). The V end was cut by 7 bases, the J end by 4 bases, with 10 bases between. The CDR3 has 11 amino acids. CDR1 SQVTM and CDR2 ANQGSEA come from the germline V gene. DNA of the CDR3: TGCAGCGACTCGGACAGCTATGGCTACACCTTC. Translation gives CSDSDSYGYTF.

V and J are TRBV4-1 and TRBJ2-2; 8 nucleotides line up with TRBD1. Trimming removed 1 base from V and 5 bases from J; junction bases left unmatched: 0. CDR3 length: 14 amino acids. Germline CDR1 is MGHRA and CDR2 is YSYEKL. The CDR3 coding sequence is TGCGCCAGCAGCCAAGGACAGGGGACCGGGGAGCTGTTTTTT. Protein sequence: CASSQGQGTGELFF.

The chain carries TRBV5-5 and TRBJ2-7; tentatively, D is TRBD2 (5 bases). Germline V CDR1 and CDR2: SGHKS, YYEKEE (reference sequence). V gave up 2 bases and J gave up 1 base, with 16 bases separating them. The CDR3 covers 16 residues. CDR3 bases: TGTGCCAGCAGCTTTCCCCGGACTGGCGGATCCTACGAGCAGTACTTC. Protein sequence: CASSFPRTGGSYEQYF.

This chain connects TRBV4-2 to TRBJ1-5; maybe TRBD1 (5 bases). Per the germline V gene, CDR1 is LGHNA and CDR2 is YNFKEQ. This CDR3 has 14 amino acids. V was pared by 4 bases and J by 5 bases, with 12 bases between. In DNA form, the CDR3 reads TGTGCCAGCAGCCGGAGAGACAGCGATCAGCCCCAGCATTTT. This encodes CASSRRDSDQPQHF.

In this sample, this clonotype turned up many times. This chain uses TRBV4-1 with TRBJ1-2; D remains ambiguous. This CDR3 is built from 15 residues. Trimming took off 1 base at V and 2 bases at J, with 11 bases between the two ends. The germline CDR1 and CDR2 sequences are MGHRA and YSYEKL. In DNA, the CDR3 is TGCGCCAGCAGCCAAGTCGGACGCGGAAACTATGGCTACACCTTC. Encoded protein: CASSQVGRGNYGYTF.

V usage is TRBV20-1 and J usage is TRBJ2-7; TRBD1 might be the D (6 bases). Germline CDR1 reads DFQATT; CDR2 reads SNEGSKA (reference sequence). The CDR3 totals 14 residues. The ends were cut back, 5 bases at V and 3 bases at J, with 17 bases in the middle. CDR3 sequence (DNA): TGCAGTGCTGGATCCTTCGGGACAAACTACGAGCAGTACTTC. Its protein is CSAGSFGTNYEQYF.

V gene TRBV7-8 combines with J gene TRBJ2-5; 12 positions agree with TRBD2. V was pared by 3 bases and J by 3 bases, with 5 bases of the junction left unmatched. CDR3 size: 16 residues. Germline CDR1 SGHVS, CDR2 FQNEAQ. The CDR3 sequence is CASSLTSGGGEETQYF. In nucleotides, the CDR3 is TGTGCCAGCAGCTTGACTAGCGGGGGAGGAGAAGAGACCCAGTACTTC.

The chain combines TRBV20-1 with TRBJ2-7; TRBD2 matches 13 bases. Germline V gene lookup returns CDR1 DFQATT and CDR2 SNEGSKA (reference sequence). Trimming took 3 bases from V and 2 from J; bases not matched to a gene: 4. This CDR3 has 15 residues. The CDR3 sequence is CSARGTSGVPYEQYF. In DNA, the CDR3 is TGCAGTGCTAGGGGGACTAGCGGGGTCCCCTACGAGCAGTACTTC.

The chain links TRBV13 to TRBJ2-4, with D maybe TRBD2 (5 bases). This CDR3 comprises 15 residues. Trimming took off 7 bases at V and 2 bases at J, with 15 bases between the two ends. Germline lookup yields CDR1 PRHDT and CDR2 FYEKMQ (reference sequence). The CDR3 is CASTQRGGTKNIQYF. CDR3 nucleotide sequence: TGTGCCAGCACCCAACGAGGAGGAACCAAAAACATTCAGTACTTC.

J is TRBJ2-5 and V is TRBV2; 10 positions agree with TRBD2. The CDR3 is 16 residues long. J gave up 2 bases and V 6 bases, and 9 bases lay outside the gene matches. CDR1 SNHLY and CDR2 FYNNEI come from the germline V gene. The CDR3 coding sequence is TGTGCCAGCAGATTCCGACTAGCGGGTCTACAAGAGACCCAGTACTTC. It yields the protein CASRFRLAGLQETQYF.

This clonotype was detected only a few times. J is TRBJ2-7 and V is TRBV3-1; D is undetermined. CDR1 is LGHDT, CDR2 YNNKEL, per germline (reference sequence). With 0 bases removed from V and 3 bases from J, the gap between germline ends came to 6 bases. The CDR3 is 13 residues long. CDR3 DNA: TGTGCCAGCAGCCAAGATCAAAACTACGAGCAGTACTTC. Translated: CASSQDQNYEQYF.

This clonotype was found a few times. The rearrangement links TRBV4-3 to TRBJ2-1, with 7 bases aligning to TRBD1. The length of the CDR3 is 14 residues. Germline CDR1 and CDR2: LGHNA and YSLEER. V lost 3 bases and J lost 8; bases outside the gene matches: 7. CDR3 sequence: CASSHTTGRDEQFF. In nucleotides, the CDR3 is TGCGCCAGCAGCCATACGACAGGGCGGGATGAGCAGTTCTTC.

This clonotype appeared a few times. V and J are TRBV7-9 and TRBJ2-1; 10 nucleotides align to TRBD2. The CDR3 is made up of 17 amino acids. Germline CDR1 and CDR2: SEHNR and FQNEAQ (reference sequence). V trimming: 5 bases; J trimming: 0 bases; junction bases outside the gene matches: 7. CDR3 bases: TGTGCCAGCAGCGATCTAGCGGGGGAAAGCTCCTACAATGAGCAGTTCTTC. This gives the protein CASSDLAGESSYNEQFF.

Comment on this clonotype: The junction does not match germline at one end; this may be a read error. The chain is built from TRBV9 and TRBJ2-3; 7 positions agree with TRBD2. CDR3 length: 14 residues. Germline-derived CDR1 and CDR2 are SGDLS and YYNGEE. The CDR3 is CASNVGGRADTQYF. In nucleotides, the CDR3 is TGTGCCAGCAACGTAGGCGGGAGAGCAGATACGCAGTATTTT.

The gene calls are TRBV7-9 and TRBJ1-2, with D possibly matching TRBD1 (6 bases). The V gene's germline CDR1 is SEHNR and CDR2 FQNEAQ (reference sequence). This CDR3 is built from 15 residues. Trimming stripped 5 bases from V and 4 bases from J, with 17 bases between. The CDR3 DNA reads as TGTGCCAGCAGCCCCGCGGACAGACCCTTCTATGGCTACACCTTC. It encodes CASSPADRPFYGYTF.

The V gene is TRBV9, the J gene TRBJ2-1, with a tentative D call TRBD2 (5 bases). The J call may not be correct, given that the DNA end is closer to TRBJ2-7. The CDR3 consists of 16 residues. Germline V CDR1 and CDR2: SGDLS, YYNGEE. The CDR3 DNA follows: TGTGCCAGCAGCGTAGGGACTTCCAGCTCCTACAATGAGCAGTACTTC. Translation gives CASSVGTSSSYNEQYF.

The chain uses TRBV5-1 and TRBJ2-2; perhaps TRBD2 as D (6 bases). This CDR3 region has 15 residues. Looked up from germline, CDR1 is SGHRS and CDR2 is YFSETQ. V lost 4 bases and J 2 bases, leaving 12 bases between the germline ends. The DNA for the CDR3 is TGCGCCAGCAGCGAGCGGGCCCCAAACACCGGGGAGCTGTTTTTT. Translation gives CASSERAPNTGELFF.